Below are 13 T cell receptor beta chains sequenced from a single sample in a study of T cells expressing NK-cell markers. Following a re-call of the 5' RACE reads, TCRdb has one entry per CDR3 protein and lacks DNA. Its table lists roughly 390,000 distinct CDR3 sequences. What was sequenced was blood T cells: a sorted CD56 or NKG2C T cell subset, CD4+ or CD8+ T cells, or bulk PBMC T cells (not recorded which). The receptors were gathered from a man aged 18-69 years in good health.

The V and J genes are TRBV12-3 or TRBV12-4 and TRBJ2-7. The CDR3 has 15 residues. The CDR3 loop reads CASSLSPRRYYEQYF.

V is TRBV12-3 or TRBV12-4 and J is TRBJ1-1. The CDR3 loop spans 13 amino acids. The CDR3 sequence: CASSLALSREAFF.

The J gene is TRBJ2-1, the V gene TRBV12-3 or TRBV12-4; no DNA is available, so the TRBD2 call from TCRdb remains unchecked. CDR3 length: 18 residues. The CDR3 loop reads CASSLGGGASSSYNEQFF.

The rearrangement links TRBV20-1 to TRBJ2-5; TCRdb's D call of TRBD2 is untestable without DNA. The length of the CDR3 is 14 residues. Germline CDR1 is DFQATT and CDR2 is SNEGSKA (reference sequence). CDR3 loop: CSAPPPGKRETQYF.

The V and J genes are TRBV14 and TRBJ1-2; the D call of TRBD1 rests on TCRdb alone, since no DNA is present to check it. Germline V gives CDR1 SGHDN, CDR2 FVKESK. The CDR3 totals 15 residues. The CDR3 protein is CASSQGLRQGAGYTF.

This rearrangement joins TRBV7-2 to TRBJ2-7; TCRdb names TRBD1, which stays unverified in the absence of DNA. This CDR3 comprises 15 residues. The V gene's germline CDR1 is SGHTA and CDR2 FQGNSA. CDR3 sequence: CASSLAGQGGPEQYF.

The CDR3 sequence is CASSPTSGNTIYF. The chain recombines TRBV12-3 or TRBV12-4 with TRBJ1-3. The CDR3 consists of 13 residues.

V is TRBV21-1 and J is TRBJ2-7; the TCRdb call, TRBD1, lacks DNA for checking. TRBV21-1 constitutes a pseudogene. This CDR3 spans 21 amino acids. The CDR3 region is CASSSPGVPGHALTQAYEQYF.

The CDR3 region is CASSFVVNTEAFF. The V gene is TRBV7-9, the J gene TRBJ1-1. Germline V gene data show CDR1 as SEHNR and CDR2 as FQNEAQ (reference sequence). The CDR3 extends over 13 amino acids.

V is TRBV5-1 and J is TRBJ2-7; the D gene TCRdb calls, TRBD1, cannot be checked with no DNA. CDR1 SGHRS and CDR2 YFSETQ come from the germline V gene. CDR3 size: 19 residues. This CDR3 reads CASSPTGTGGLTSSYEQYF.

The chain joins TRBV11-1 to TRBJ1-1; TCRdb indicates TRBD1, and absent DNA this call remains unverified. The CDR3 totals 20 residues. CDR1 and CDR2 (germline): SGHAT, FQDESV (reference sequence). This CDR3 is CASSLAGASGGPSLNTEAFF. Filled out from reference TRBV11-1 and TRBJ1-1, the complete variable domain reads EAEVAQSPRYKITEKSQAVAFWCDPISGHATLYWYRQILGQGPELLVQFQDESVVDDSQLPKDRFSAERLKGVDSTLKIQPAELGDSAMYLCASSLAGASGGPSLNTEAFFGQGTRLTVV.

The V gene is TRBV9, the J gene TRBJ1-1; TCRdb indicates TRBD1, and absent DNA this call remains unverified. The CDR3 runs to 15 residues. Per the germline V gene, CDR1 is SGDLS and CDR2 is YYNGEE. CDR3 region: CASSSRGQGNTEAFF.

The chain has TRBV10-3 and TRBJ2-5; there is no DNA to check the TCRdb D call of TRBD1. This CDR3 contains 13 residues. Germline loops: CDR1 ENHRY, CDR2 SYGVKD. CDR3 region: CAISRDTQETQYF.